A single sample is the source of the 20 T cell receptor beta chains below, sequenced in a study of early T cells in non-severe SARS-CoV-2 infection (dated by TCRdb to the early 2020s). The library was made by 5' RACE. This sample was sequenced with a NextSeq 500. TCRdb reworked the public reads: Q25 trimming with fastp, MiXCR clone assembly, productive beta chains retained. Each CDR3 protein gets just one entry, which takes the most common genes and DNA from the rows behind it. This sample lists approximately 79,000 distinct CDR3 sequences; roughly an eighth were detected once. The top ten constitute roughly 6% of the sample. Sequenced input: whole blood. The source is an adult who was a healthcare worker with PCR-confirmed SARS-CoV-2 infection or an uninfected control (not recorded which).

The rearrangement links TRBV28 to TRBJ2-7, with a tentative D call TRBD2 (7 bases). The CDR3 contains 13 residues. The germline V gene encodes CDR1 MDHEN and CDR2 SYDVKM. Between the trimmed V and J ends, which lost 11 bases and 5 bases, there was a span of 19 bases. The CDR3: CAVRGTPSDEQYF. CDR3 nucleotides: TGTGCCGTGCGGGGGACACCCTCGGACGAGCAGTACTTC.

This clonotype was detected only a few times. The genes are TRBV15 and TRBJ2-5; D perhaps matches TRBD2 (6 bases). This CDR3 is built from 17 residues. Deletions cut 0 bases from V and 4 bases from J, with 18 bases between. Germline CDR1 is LNHNV and CDR2 is YYDKDF (reference sequence). The CDR3 DNA reads TGTGCCACCAGCAGAGATCTTCCTAGAGGGAGGTCAGAGACCCAGTACTTC. It encodes CATSRDLPRGRSETQYF. Looking up the rest from reference TRBV15 and TRBJ2-5 gives the full variable domain: DAMVIQNPRYQVTQFGKPVTLSCSQTLNHNVMYWYQQKSSQAPKLLFHYYDKDFNNEADTPDNFQSRRPNTSFCFLDIRSPGLGDTAMYLCATSRDLPRGRSETQYFGPGTRLLVL.

This clonotype showed up just a few times. The gene calls are TRBV5-1 and TRBJ2-7, with 11 positions matching TRBD2. The CDR3 runs 14 residues. V gave up 7 bases and J gave up 2 bases; unmatched junction bases: 5. The germline gives CDR1 SGHRS, CDR2 YFSETQ. CDR3 sequence (DNA): TGCGCCAGCCGATCGACTAGCGGGACCTACGAGCAGTACTTC. Translation: CASRSTSGTYEQYF.

This clonotype has a count of ten or more. The chain links TRBV6-1 to TRBJ1-2; possible D gene TRBD1, 6 bases. Germline lookup yields CDR1 MNHNS and CDR2 SASEGT. V lost 7 bases and J lost 3, with 18 bases in between. The CDR3 sequence is 15 residues long. Here the CDR3 reads CASTMDEGGYYGYTF. Here the CDR3 DNA reads TGTGCCAGCACTATGGATGAAGGGGGTTACTATGGCTACACCTTC.

In this sample, this clonotype turned up many times. The rearrangement uses TRBV14 and TRBJ2-5, with unresolved D. The germline CDR1 and CDR2 sequences are SGHDN and FVKESK. Trimming removed 0 bases at V and 2 bases at J, with 4 bases between. The CDR3 has 13 amino acids. The CDR3: CASSQDLQETQYF. DNA for the CDR3: TGTGCCAGCAGCCAAGATCTACAAGAGACCCAGTACTTC. Combining the CDR3 with reference TRBV14 and TRBJ2-5 gives the whole variable domain EAGVTQFPSHSVIEKGQTVTLRCDPISGHDNLYWYRRVMGKEIKFLLHFVKESKQDESGMPNNRFLAERTGGTYSTLKVQPAELEDSGVYFCASSQDLQETQYFGPGTRLLVL.

This clonotype has a count of ten or more. For the CDR3, the DNA is TGTGCCAGCAGTCCAGGGGGCGCGAACACTGAAGCTTTCTTT. Residues: CASSPGGANTEAFF. This sequence joins TRBV28 and TRBJ1-1; 8 bases fit TRBD1. The V and J ends lost 5 bases and 1 base, in that order; junction bases with no gene match: 3. CDR3 length: 14 residues. In germline, CDR1 is MDHEN, CDR2 SYDVKM.

This clonotype appeared many times. This chain joins TRBV5-4 and TRBJ1-1, with 11 bases fitting TRBD1. Trimming cost V 4 bases and J 1 base; bases outside gene matches: 9. CDR3 length: 17 amino acids. Germline V gene data show CDR1 as SGHNT and CDR2 as YYREEE (reference sequence). The CDR3, as DNA: TGTGCCAGCAGCCATCCCGGGACAGGGGGAACGAACACTGAAGCTTTCTTT. As protein: CASSHPGTGGTNTEAFF.

This clonotype showed up many times. The V gene is TRBV12-3 or TRBV12-4, the J gene TRBJ2-5; a weak D match, TRBD1 (6 bases). This CDR3 has 15 residues. Trimming cost V 6 bases and J 5 bases, with 19 bases left between them. This CDR3 reads CASRSLQGTAETQYF. The CDR3 DNA reads TGTGCCAGCAGGTCCTTACAGGGTACGGCCGAGACCCAGTACTTC.

This sequence joins TRBV4-2 and TRBJ2-4, with a tentative D call TRBD2 (6 bases). Germline values: CDR1 LGHNA, CDR2 YNFKEQ. This CDR3 is built from 16 residues. Trimming stripped 0 bases from V and 0 bases from J, with 9 bases between. CDR3 in DNA: TGTGCCAGCAGCCAAGATCTGGGACTAGCCAAAAACATTCAGTACTTC. It specifies CASSQDLGLAKNIQYF.

The chain carries TRBV7-9 and TRBJ2-1; the D call may be TRBD1 or TRBD2 (5 bases each). This CDR3 has 14 amino acids. From germline, CDR1 is SEHNR and CDR2 FQNEAQ (reference sequence). V was trimmed by 5 bases and J by 10 bases, leaving 18 bases between them. DNA for the CDR3: TGTGCCAGCAGCCCCTATGACAGCGGCAACGAGCAGTTCTTC. Translation: CASSPYDSGNEQFF.

This clonotype was detected a few times. The V and J genes are TRBV10-3 and TRBJ1-5; D unresolved. V gave up 2 bases and J gave up 12 bases, with 8 bases separating them. The CDR3 is 11 residues long. CDR1 ENHRY and CDR2 SYGVKD come from the germline V gene. CDR3 residues: CAISEGLNQHF. CDR3 bases: TGTGCCATCAGTGAGGGTCTGAACCAGCATTTT.

This clonotype was observed a handful of times. The chain employs TRBV7-9 and TRBJ2-5; 7 bases line up with TRBD1. The germline V gene encodes CDR1 SEHNR and CDR2 FQNEAQ (reference sequence). CDR3 size: 16 residues. V shed 5 bases and J 2 bases; nucleotides not matched to a gene: 11. CDR3 residues: CASSLAGTASQETQYF. The CDR3 coding sequence is TGTGCCAGCAGCCTTGCCGGGACAGCGTCGCAAGAGACCCAGTACTTC. Supplemented by reference TRBV7-9 and TRBJ2-5, the full variable domain reads DTGVSQNPRHKITKRGQNVTFRCDPISEHNRLYWYRQTLGQGPEFLTYFQNEAQLEKSRLLSDRFSAERPKGSFSTLEIQRTEQGDSAMYLCASSLAGTASQETQYFGPGTRLLVL.

This chain links TRBV7-2 with TRBJ2-7, with 10 bases fitting TRBD1. The CDR3 totals 14 residues. Germline V gene lookup returns CDR1 SGHTA and CDR2 FQGNSA. Trimming took 5 bases from V and 7 from J; bases not matched to a gene: 8. CDR3 sequence (DNA): TGTGCCAGCAGCGTAAGACAGGGGGCGCGGGAGCAGTACTTC. This gives the protein CASSVRQGAREQYF.

This clonotype appeared a few times. This chain joins TRBV20-1 and TRBJ2-2; D may be TRBD2 (5 bases). Trimming took off 1 base at V and 2 bases at J, with 8 bases between the two ends. Per the germline V gene, CDR1 is DFQATT and CDR2 is SNEGSKA (reference sequence). The CDR3 length is 14 residues. This CDR3 is CSARGASNTGELFF. The CDR3 DNA reads as TGCAGTGCTAGAGGTGCTAGCAACACCGGGGAGCTGTTTTTT.

The chain links TRBV29-1 to TRBJ2-7; TRBD2 is a possible D gene (5 bases). This CDR3 comprises 17 residues. The V end lost 1 base, the J end lost 3 bases, and 22 bases lay between the germline ends. The germline CDR1 and CDR2 sequences are SQVTM and ANQGSEA. In DNA form, the CDR3 reads TGCAGCGTTGAAGGGACTGGCCCCCCTACGGCTAACTACGAGCAGTACTTC. Its translation: CSVEGTGPPTANYEQYF.

There are a few counts of this clonotype. The genes are TRBV9 and TRBJ1-1, with D uncertain. V was shortened by 4 bases and J by 6 bases, with 28 bases between the two germline ends. This CDR3 spans 18 amino acids. Germline V gene sequence: CDR1 SGDLS, CDR2 YYNGEE. The CDR3 region is CASSPHTRYGRPSAEAFF. The CDR3 DNA reads TGTGCCAGCAGCCCACATACTCGGTATGGCCGTCCGTCAGCTGAAGCTTTCTTT.

This clonotype was found many times. The chain combines TRBV12-5 with TRBJ1-1; D uncertain. Germline loops: CDR1 LGHNT, CDR2 FRNRAP. The CDR3 spans 12 residues. Trimming removed 7 bases from V and 4 bases from J, with 10 bases in between. DNA of the CDR3: TGTGCTAGTGCCATGGGCATCACTGAAGCTTTCTTT. Its protein product is CASAMGITEAFF.

This clonotype was picked up a small number of times. This chain joins TRBV12-3 or TRBV12-4 and TRBJ2-7; D uncertain. Trimming left V 6 bases short and J 7 bases short, with 22 bases between. There are 15 residues in the CDR3. In DNA form, the CDR3 reads TGTGCCAGCAGCCCTATCGTATGGCAGTATCAGGAGCAGTACTTC. Its translation: CASSPIVWQYQEQYF.

J is TRBJ2-7 and V is TRBV25-1, with D uncertain. Germline values: CDR1 MGHDK, CDR2 SYGVNS. V gave up 3 bases and J gave up 3 bases, with 6 bases separating them. This CDR3 has 12 residues. Written as DNA, the CDR3 is TGTGCCAGCAGTGATGTGGTCTACGAGCAGTACTTC. It translates to CASSDVVYEQYF.

The chain recombines TRBV12-3 or TRBV12-4 with TRBJ1-3; 8 bases align to TRBD1. The CDR3 runs 15 residues. V lost 7 bases, J lost 2 bases, and 7 bases stayed unmatched. The CDR3 nucleotides are TGTGCCAGCACCCCGGGACAGGCGCCTGGAAACACCATATATTTT. Translated, it gives CASTPGQAPGNTIYF.